This T cell receptor beta chain was identified during a study of CD8+ T cells in alopecia areata (dated by TCRdb to 2016 to 2019). Context from the whole study: Treated patients were enrolled in an open-label pilot trial of oral tofacitinib, 5 to 10 mg twice daily, for moderate-to-severe alopecia areata. Patients received tofacitinib for 6 to 18 months and were then followed off drug for 6 months to check for delayed response and recurrence. The SALT score, which quantifies the percentage of affected scalp surface area, was used to measure disease severity in treated patients. In both human patients and the C3H/HeJ mouse model, the study applied high-throughput TCRbeta sequencing to look at T cell clonal expansion in alopecia areata. Scalp tissue and sorted CD4+ and CD8+ peripheral blood T cells from patchy and totalis/universalis alopecia areata patients and from healthy controls were covered by human TCRbeta sequencing. Biopsies were taken from tofacitinib-treated patients at baseline and at 4 and 24 weeks of treatment, and a later scalp biopsy was taken in several of the tofacitinib-treated patients. Scalp clonality was compared across normal scalp (n=4), patchy alopecia areata scalp (n=8), and alopecia totalis/universalis scalp (n=8). RNA was obtained with the PAXgene miRNA kit for fixed scalp, the miRNeasy kit for PBMCs, and the RNeasy kit for mouse skin. Amplification of TCRbeta CDR3 regions was done by immunoSEQ multiplex PCR using 35 Vbeta forward primers and 13 Jbeta reverse primers.

Reading from cysteine to phenylalanine, the CDR3 counts 14 amino acids. Only the CDR3 region is kept as DNA, spanning 42 bases read in frame from base 1. To prepare the library, the immunoSEQ multiplex PCR assay was applied. RNA was extracted from all samples and reverse transcribed into cDNA as template for TCR sequencing. First-strand cDNA was synthesized using SuperScript III with a 2:1 mix of oligo-dT and random hexamers. A synthetic immune receptor repertoire was used to assess amplification bias, and residual bias was removed computationally. Turning to the authors' computational methods: Raw reads were preprocessed for error removal, and CDR3 was defined according to IMGT conventions as running from the conserved cysteine to phenylalanine. Clonality was computed as 1 minus the Shannon entropy, with the entropy normalized by log2 of the number of productive unique TCRs. Whether each scalp clone was CD4 or CD8 was inferred by checking scalp TCRbeta sequences against the CD4 and CD8 repertoires from sorted blood. The table comes from immuneACCESS by way of TCRdb, which keeps in-frame sequences with V and J called. Part of the clones is missing from these tables; in studies checked, under half for an unresolved V gene and the rest for unknown reasons. V and J calls and clone size follow that table, whereas D and trimming were derived from the DNA. The sample table lists under 110,000 clones, 50% to 60% of them with a count of one. The ten largest account for roughly 17% of the sample.

The sample's treatment or condition, from its label and the paper: oral pan-JAK inhibitor, 5-10 mg twice daily. From alopecia areata patients, peripheral blood was collected along with lesional scalp punch biopsies. After PBMCs were isolated by density centrifugation and stained for CD3, CD4 and CD8, a FACSAria was used to sort CD4+ and CD8+ T cells. Points the paper makes about the study in general: With tofacitinib, both scalp clonality and the number of expanded CD8+ clones among the top 100 scalp clones went down significantly. Because the treated cohort was small and had just a single nonresponder, larger studies are needed to establish links between baseline CD8+ expansion and response. Many expanded lesional clones persisted in scalp and blood during tofacitinib treatment, which may partly explain relapse after stopping treatment. Shared TCR sequences between patients were less evident than in mice, which may be partly attributable to HLA diversity in the patient population. Compared with normal scalp, lesional scalp had higher clonality and more expanded CD8+ clones, particularly in alopecia totalis/universalis, a pattern that suggests antigenic drive. Resident alphabeta T cells in normal human skin are also sequenced, complicating scalp TCR repertoire analysis, unlike mouse skin dominated by gammadelta T cells.

Notes on this clone: Its antigen remains undetermined. The input lacks base qualities; no much larger clone sits a single base away.

This clonotype originated in a human donor with alopecia areata. The sequenced sample was CD8+ T cells sorted from blood, obtained between weeks 55 and 65, from a patient treated with tofacitinib. The chain links TRBV21-1 with TRBJ2-3; TRBD2 is the table's D call, not checked against the DNA. TRBV21-1 is shown as a pseudogene. The DNA reads TGTGCCAGCAGCAAGCCGGGACTAACAGATACGCAGTATTTT. The translation is CASSKPGLTDTQYF.